This TCR beta chain originates from a study of T cell changes during pregnancy in multiple sclerosis. The repertoire was sequenced with immunoSEQ multiplex PCR; TCRdb's copy has only in-frame clones and lacks some. Of some 66,000 clones detected, 90% to 95% appear once; the ten largest clones hold about 5.8%. This CDR3 has 15 amino acids. The germline V gene encodes CDR1 SGHTS and CDR2 YDEGEE. J gave up 3 bases and V 4 bases, and 3 bases lay outside the gene matches. J is TRBJ1-6 and V is TRBV5-8; 8 bases align to TRBD1. This receptor was identified in a female donor with multiple sclerosis, enrolled in a pregnancy study. Here the sequenced sample was CD8+ T cells from peripheral blood mononuclear cells, taken before pregnancy. The CDR3 is CASSRGQGYNSPLHF. In DNA, the CDR3 is TGTGCCAGCAGCCGAGGACAGGGCTATAATTCACCCCTCCACTTT.